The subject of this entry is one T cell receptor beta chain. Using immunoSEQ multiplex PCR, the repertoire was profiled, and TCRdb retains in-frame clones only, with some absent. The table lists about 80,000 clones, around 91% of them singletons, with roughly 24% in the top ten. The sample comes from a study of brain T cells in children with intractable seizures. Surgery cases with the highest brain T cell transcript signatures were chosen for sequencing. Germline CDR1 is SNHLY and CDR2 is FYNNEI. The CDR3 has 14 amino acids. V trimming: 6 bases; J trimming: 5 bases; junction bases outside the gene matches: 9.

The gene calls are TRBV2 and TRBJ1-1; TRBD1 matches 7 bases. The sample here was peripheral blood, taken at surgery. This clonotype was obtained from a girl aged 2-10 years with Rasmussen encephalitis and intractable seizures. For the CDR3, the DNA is TGTGCCAGCAGGAAGACAGGGAGGGGGACTGAAGCTTTCTTT. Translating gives CASRKTGRGTEAFF.